Below, 19 T cell receptor beta chains from the same sample are listed, as sequenced in a study of glioma-infiltrating T cells after dendritic cell vaccination. Sequenced by immunoSEQ multiplex PCR; TCRdb stores in-frame clones only, minus some. Of around 58,000 clones in the sample, more than 75% are singletons; the top ten hold about 10%. Specimen: blood, collected before dendritic cell vaccination. The receptor set was obtained from a human donor with glioblastoma.

The chain recombines TRBV28 with TRBJ2-7, with 12 bases lining up with TRBD2. Germline assignment: CDR1 MDHEN and CDR2 SYDVKM. The CDR3 contains 17 residues. The V and J ends lost 5 bases and 3 bases, in that order; junction bases with no gene match: 11. CDR3 amino acids: CASSGGLAGGFLYEQYF. CDR3 sequence (DNA): TGTGCCAGCAGTGGCGGCCTAGCGGGGGGGTTCCTCTACGAGCAGTACTTC.

This chain uses TRBV6-5 with TRBJ1-1; possibly TRBD1 for D (5 bases). The V end was cut by 6 bases, the J end by 1 base, with 12 bases between. CDR1 and CDR2 from the germline V gene are MNHEY and SVGAGI. CDR3 length: 14 residues. The DNA for the CDR3 is TGTGCCAGCAGGCCCGCCGGACAGAACACTGAAGCTTTCTTT. Translation gives CASRPAGQNTEAFF.

The chain combines TRBV7-9 with TRBJ2-7, with D perhaps TRBD2 (7 bases). V was clipped by 6 bases and J by 12 bases, with 15 bases between them. Germline CDR1 SEHNR, CDR2 FQNEAQ (reference sequence). The CDR3 sequence is 11 residues long. CDR3 region: CASRERGALYF. In nucleotides, the CDR3 is TGTGCCAGCAGAGAACGGGGGGCCCTGTACTTC.

V and J are TRBV28 and TRBJ2-7; the D gene is possibly TRBD2 (6 bases). The CDR3 has 12 amino acids. V lost 6 bases and J lost 4, with 10 bases in between. Germline V CDR1 and CDR2: MDHEN, SYDVKM. The CDR3 nucleotides read TGTGCCAGCAGGAGGCGGGGATACGAGCAGTACTTC. Protein: CASRRRGYEQYF.

This clone was observed once. This rearrangement joins TRBV19 to TRBJ1-1, with D tentatively TRBD1 (6 bases). CDR1 and CDR2 (germline): LNHDA, SQIVND (reference sequence). V was pared by 6 bases and J by 5 bases, with 10 bases between. CDR3 length: 12 residues. CDR3: CASRGGGTEAFF. DNA for the CDR3: TGTGCCAGTAGAGGGGGGGGGACTGAAGCTTTCTTT.

This clone turned up a few times. The chain combines TRBV7-2 with TRBJ1-4, with D perhaps TRBD1 (6 bases). V dropped 2 bases and J dropped 1 base, with 11 bases sitting between them. CDR1 and CDR2 from the germline V gene are SGHTA and FQGNSA. The CDR3 spans 16 residues. CDR3 loop: CASSLTGIVTNEKLFF. CDR3 coding DNA: TGTGCCAGCAGCTTAACAGGGATAGTAACTAATGAAAAACTGTTTTTT. The full variable domain, rest sourced from reference TRBV7-2 and TRBJ1-4, is GAGVSQSPSNKVTEKGKDVELRCDPISGHTALYWYRQSLGQGLEFLIYFQGNSAPDKSGLPSDRFSAERTGGSVSTLTIQRTQQEDSAVYLCASSLTGIVTNEKLFFGSGTQLSVL.

This sequence joins TRBV18 and TRBJ1-1, with a possible D match to TRBD1 (5 bases). Trimming took 7 bases from V and 1 from J, leaving 13 bases between them. Germline CDR1 KGHSH, CDR2 LQKENI. The CDR3 is made up of 14 amino acids. The CDR3 DNA reads as TGTGCCAGCTTGTTGGGGGGAGGGAACACTGAAGCTTTCTTT. This gives the protein CASLLGGGNTEAFF.

The chain combines TRBV10-3 with TRBJ2-1, with 9 bases lining up with TRBD1. Germline V gene sequence: CDR1 ENHRY, CDR2 SYGVKD. Trimming removed 0 bases from V and 8 bases from J; junction bases left unmatched: 2. This CDR3 has 14 residues. The CDR3 spells CAISESRTGDEQFF. The CDR3 DNA is TGTGCCATCAGTGAGTCAAGGACAGGGGATGAGCAGTTCTTC.

J is TRBJ1-5 and V is TRBV7-9; a weak D match, TRBD1 (6 bases). The V end lost 3 bases, the J end lost 1 base, and 13 bases lay between the germline ends. This CDR3 has 16 residues. CDR1 is SEHNR, CDR2 FQNEAQ, per germline (reference sequence). The CDR3 region is CASSLGAARSNQPQHF. CDR3 DNA: TGTGCCAGCAGCTTGGGGGCAGCGAGGAGCAATCAGCCCCAGCATTTT.

CDR3 DNA: TGTGCCAGCAGCAAAGGAAGAGGTCAGCCCCAGCATTTT. Residues: CASSKGRGQPQHF. This rearrangement joins TRBV21-1 to TRBJ1-5. TRBV21-1 is marked as a pseudogene. The CDR3 is 13 amino acids.

This chain uses TRBV6-1 with TRBJ1-5; 7 nucleotides align to TRBD1. Germline V gene sequence: CDR1 MNHNS, CDR2 SASEGT. This CDR3 has 15 residues. V shed 3 bases and J 3 bases; nucleotides not matched to a gene: 5. The CDR3 loop reads CASSEIDRANQPQHF. In DNA, the CDR3 is TGTGCCAGCAGTGAGATTGACAGGGCCAATCAGCCCCAGCATTTT.

This chain joins TRBV28 and TRBJ2-1, with unresolved D. This CDR3 has 14 amino acids. Trimming left V 4 bases short and J 8 bases short, with 15 bases between. Per germline, CDR1 MDHEN and CDR2 SYDVKM. The CDR3 sequence: CASSSVGDRYEQFF. The CDR3, as DNA: TGTGCCAGCAGTTCGGTCGGTGATCGGTATGAGCAGTTCTTC.

Worth noting for this clone: One end of the junction varies from germline; a read error may be responsible. The V call is TRBV20-1, the J call TRBJ1-1, with 7 bases aligning to TRBD1. This CDR3 has 11 residues. Germline-derived CDR1 and CDR2 are DFQATT and SNEGSKA (reference sequence). The CDR3 reads CSAPLLGTDNF. CDR3 in DNA: TGCAGTGCTCCCTTACTGGGGACAGATAACTTT.

V usage is TRBV9 and J usage is TRBJ2-2; TRBD1 matches at 7 bases. CDR3 length: 16 amino acids. The trim removed 4 bases at V and 0 bases at J, leaving 6 bases unmatched. The germline V gene encodes CDR1 SGDLS and CDR2 YYNGEE. Here the CDR3 reads CASSPRTGPNTGELFF. For the CDR3, the DNA is TGTGCCAGCAGCCCCCGGACAGGTCCGAACACCGGGGAGCTGTTTTTT. Supplemented by reference TRBV9 and TRBJ2-2, the full variable domain reads DSGVTQTPKHLITATGQRVTLRCSPRSGDLSVYWYQQSLDQGLQFLIQYYNGEERAKGNILERFSAQQFPDLHSELNLSSLELGDSALYFCASSPRTGPNTGELFFGEGSRLTVL.

The V call is TRBV5-1, the J call TRBJ2-7; D might be TRBD1 (6 bases). From germline, CDR1 is SGHRS and CDR2 YFSETQ. Trimming removed 4 bases from V and 5 bases from J, with 10 bases in between. The CDR3 extends over 12 amino acids. The DNA of the CDR3 is TGCGCCAGCAGCCTACAGGGTAACGAGCAGTACTTC. Protein sequence: CASSLQGNEQYF.

The genes are TRBV4-2 and TRBJ1-1; 8 bases agree with TRBD1. The trim removed 0 bases at V and 3 bases at J, leaving 3 bases unmatched. This CDR3 region has 15 residues. The V gene's germline CDR1 is LGHNA and CDR2 YNFKEQ. The CDR3 loop is CASSQEQGGYTEAFF. The CDR3 DNA follows: TGTGCCAGCAGCCAAGAACAGGGGGGGTACACTGAAGCTTTCTTT.

This chain connects TRBV28 to TRBJ1-3; a possible D gene is TRBD1 (6 bases). The V and J ends lost 9 bases and 2 bases respectively, with 17 bases between them. The germline gives CDR1 MDHEN, CDR2 SYDVKM. The CDR3 contains 15 residues. For the CDR3, the DNA is TGTGCCAGTAGCCAAGTAGGGGGTCCTGGAAACACCATATATTTT. Its translation: CASSQVGGPGNTIYF.

The gene calls are TRBV2 and TRBJ1-1; 11 nucleotides align to TRBD1. J gave up 2 bases and V 4 bases, and 3 bases lay outside the gene matches. The V gene's germline CDR1 is SNHLY and CDR2 FYNNEI. The CDR3 contains 15 residues. Here the CDR3 DNA reads TGTGCCAGCAGTGGGACAGGGGGCTTTAACACTGAAGCTTTCTTT. Encoded protein: CASSGTGGFNTEAFF.

The V gene is TRBV30, the J gene TRBJ2-5, with 7 bases fitting TRBD2. The V gene's germline CDR1 is GTSNPN and CDR2 SVGIG (reference sequence). The CDR3 has 15 residues. With 2 bases clipped from V and 1 base from J, the junction kept 7 bases outside the gene matches. The CDR3 region is CAWSRGRGPQETQYF. The CDR3 nucleotides are TGTGCCTGGAGTAGAGGGAGGGGCCCCCAAGAGACCCAGTACTTC.